Listed here are 27 T cell receptor beta chains from one sample, sequenced in a study of blood T cell repertoires in COVID-19. Sequenced by immunoSEQ multiplex PCR; TCRdb stores in-frame clones only, minus some. The sample lists around 210,000 clones, less than 85% occurring once. Sequencing was carried out using peripheral blood. These receptor sequences come from a woman between 70 and 85 years old with acute or convalescent COVID-19.

This clone was seen once. CDR3 DNA sequence: TGTGCCAGCAGCTTGCAGGGGGCGGATGAAAAACTGTTTTTT. Amino acids: CASSLQGADEKLFF. The rearrangement links TRBV5-4 to TRBJ1-4; 8 bases are shared with TRBD1. The V segment lost 1 base and the J segment 6 bases; nucleotides outside the gene matches: 2. Looked up from germline, CDR1 is SGHNT and CDR2 is YYREEE (reference sequence). The CDR3 runs 14 residues.

This chain connects TRBV19 to TRBJ1-1; tentative D call: TRBD1 (6 bases). V dropped 7 bases and J dropped 1 base, with 16 bases sitting between them. The germline V gene has CDR1 LNHDA and CDR2 SQIVND (reference sequence). The CDR3 extends over 15 amino acids. The CDR3 is CASTKRQATNTEAFF. Written as DNA, the CDR3 is TGTGCCAGTACTAAACGACAGGCGACGAACACTGAAGCTTTCTTT.

The rearrangement joins TRBV5-4 to TRBJ2-5, with D tentatively TRBD1 (7 bases). Germline loops: CDR1 SGHNT, CDR2 YYREEE (reference sequence). Trimming pared 0 bases from V and 5 bases from J, leaving 14 bases between. The CDR3 is 15 residues long. The CDR3 sequence: CASSLDPGGRETQYF. The DNA for the CDR3 is TGTGCCAGCAGCTTGGATCCAGGGGGGCGGGAGACCCAGTACTTC.

CDR3 in amino acids: CASSLDGGGASSGANVLTF. The CDR3, as DNA: TGCGCCAGCAGCTTGGATGGTGGCGGGGCGAGCTCTGGGGCCAACGTCCTGACTTTC. This chain connects TRBV5-1 to TRBJ2-6; D perhaps matches TRBD2 (6 bases). The germline V gene has CDR1 SGHRS and CDR2 YFSETQ. V was shortened by 0 bases and J by 0 bases, with 16 bases between the two germline ends. This CDR3 has 19 amino acids.

This clone was seen more than once but under ten times. The V gene is TRBV27, the J gene TRBJ2-2; D may be TRBD1 (5 bases). Germline assignment: CDR1 MNHEY and CDR2 SMNVEV (reference sequence). V lost 3 bases and J 7 bases, leaving 12 bases between the germline ends. The CDR3 covers 14 residues. This chain's CDR3 is CASSLQGTNGELFF. DNA of the CDR3: TGTGCCAGCAGTTTGCAGGGAACAAACGGGGAGCTGTTTTTT.

The V gene is TRBV19, the J gene TRBJ2-2; possibly TRBD1 for D (5 bases). CDR3 length: 14 residues. The germline CDR1 and CDR2 sequences are LNHDA and SQIVND (reference sequence). Trimming removed 7 bases at V and 0 bases at J, with 9 bases between. CDR3 residues: CASTRQTNTGELFF. Here the CDR3 DNA reads TGTGCCAGTACACGACAGACGAACACCGGGGAGCTGTTTTTT.

The genes are TRBV5-1 and TRBJ2-2; D is perhaps TRBD1 (5 bases). V was cut by 0 bases and J by 4 bases, with 10 bases left in between. The germline CDR1 and CDR2 sequences are SGHRS and YFSETQ. CDR3 length equals 15 residues. CDR3 residues: CASSLEGFGTGELFF. In DNA, the CDR3 is TGCGCCAGCAGCTTGGAGGGGTTCGGCACCGGGGAGCTGTTTTTT. The full variable domain, rest sourced from reference TRBV5-1 and TRBJ2-2, is KAGVTQTPRYLIKTRGQQVTLSCSPISGHRSVSWYQQTPGQGLQFLFEYFSETQRNKGNFPGRFSGRQFSNSRSEMNVSTLELGDSALYLCASSLEGFGTGELFFGEGSRLTVL.

This clone occurred a few times. V usage is TRBV14 and J usage is TRBJ2-3; TRBD1 matches 8 bases. The length of the CDR3 is 21 residues. V shed 4 bases, J shed 0 bases, and the junction held 21 bases outside the gene matches. Germline V gene data show CDR1 as SGHDN and CDR2 as FVKESK. The CDR3 DNA reads as TGTGCCAGCAGCCCCCTTCAGTTCAGGGGGCGGCGGGTTTCTAGCACAGATACGCAGTATTTT. This sequence encodes CASSPLQFRGRRVSSTDTQYF.

This clone was picked up one time. The rearrangement joins TRBV7-9 to TRBJ1-6; D may be TRBD1 (5 bases). Trimming stripped 1 base from V and 10 bases from J, with 11 bases between. The CDR3 spans 14 residues. Germline V gives CDR1 SEHNR, CDR2 FQNEAQ (reference sequence). The CDR3 bases are TGTGCCAGCAGCTTAGAAGGGGAACAATCACCCCTCCACTTT. Translating it yields CASSLEGEQSPLHF.

About this clone: This CDR3 is also generated by other DNA sequences in the sample. The chain has TRBV5-1 and TRBJ2-2, with D maybe TRBD2 (7 bases). Germline V CDR1 and CDR2: SGHRS, YFSETQ. The V gene lost 2 bases and the J gene lost 2 bases, with 10 bases spanning the gap. CDR3 length: 15 amino acids. Written as DNA, the CDR3 is TGCGCCAGCAGCTTAAGCGGGACAAACACCGGGGAGCTGTTTTTT. This codes for CASSLSGTNTGELFF.

The chain carries TRBV6-5 and TRBJ2-5; the match to TRBD1 covers 9 bases. This CDR3 comprises 15 residues. Germline V gene lookup returns CDR1 MNHEY and CDR2 SVGAGI. V gave up 1 base and J gave up 4 bases; unmatched junction bases: 4. The CDR3, as DNA: TGTGCCAGCAGTTACTGGGAGGGACAGGGAGAGACCCAGTACTTC. It codes for CASSYWEGQGETQYF.

The table lists this clone with a few counts. The CDR3 region is CASSAFNEQFF. CDR3 in DNA: TGTGCCAGCAGTGCTTTTAATGAGCAGTTCTTC. The rearrangement joins TRBV2 to TRBJ2-1; D unresolved. With 4 bases removed from V and 7 bases from J, the gap between germline ends came to 5 bases. Germline V lookup: CDR1 SNHLY, CDR2 FYNNEI. The CDR3 runs 11 residues. The whole variable domain, filled in from reference TRBV2 and TRBJ2-1, reads EPEVTQTPSHQVTQMGQEVILRCVPISNHLYFYWYRQILGQKVEFLVSFYNNEISEKSEIFDDQFSVERPDGSNFTLKIRSTKLEDSAMYFCASSAFNEQFFGPGTRLTVL.

The chain is built from TRBV6-4 and TRBJ2-7; 11 nucleotides align to TRBD2. Trimming took 6 bases from V and 2 from J; bases not matched to a gene: 6. This CDR3 spans 15 amino acids. Per germline, CDR1 MRHNA and CDR2 SNTAGT. CDR3 in amino acids: CASSSGTSGPYEQYF. The DNA of the CDR3 is TGTGCCAGCAGCTCCGGGACTAGCGGCCCCTACGAGCAGTACTTC.

The chain combines TRBV5-4 with TRBJ2-1; a weak D match, TRBD2 (5 bases). Germline V gene data show CDR1 as SGHNT and CDR2 as YYREEE (reference sequence). The V end lost 0 bases, the J end lost 6 bases, and 10 bases lay between the germline ends. The CDR3 loop spans 14 amino acids. CDR3 nucleotide sequence: TGTGCCAGCAGCTTGGGGACTGGGGTCAATGAGCAGTTCTTC. This sequence encodes CASSLGTGVNEQFF.

This chain uses TRBV7-2 with TRBJ2-7, with D possibly matching TRBD1 (6 bases). V lost 4 bases to trimming and J lost 0 bases, with 10 bases between them. In germline, CDR1 is SGHTA, CDR2 FQGNSA. The CDR3 length is 14 residues. CDR3 DNA: TGTGCCAGCAGCTCCGACAGGAGCTCCTACGAGCAGTACTTC. Translating it yields CASSSDRSSYEQYF.

The chain combines TRBV29-1 with TRBJ2-5; 7 bases map to TRBD1. The CDR3 consists of 13 residues. CDR1 and CDR2 (germline): SQVTM, ANQGSEA. V gave up 5 bases and J gave up 5 bases; unmatched junction bases: 8. The CDR3 protein is CSVYDRAWETQYF. CDR3 bases: TGCAGCGTTTATGACAGGGCGTGGGAGACCCAGTACTTC.

V and J are TRBV27 and TRBJ1-1, with D hard to call. The CDR3 covers 14 residues. Deletions cut 4 bases from V and 0 bases from J, with 9 bases between. From germline, CDR1 is MNHEY and CDR2 SMNVEV (reference sequence). This CDR3 is CASSSVSLNTEAFF. CDR3 DNA sequence: TGTGCCAGCAGTTCGGTTAGTCTGAACACTGAAGCTTTCTTT.

The V and J genes are TRBV10-3 and TRBJ1-3; D possibly corresponds to TRBD1 (6 bases). V lost 6 bases to trimming and J lost 0 bases, with 15 bases between them. CDR3 length: 16 residues. CDR1 ENHRY and CDR2 SYGVKD come from the germline V gene. The CDR3 DNA is TGTGCCATCAGGGACAGTTTGATAATCTCTGGAAACACCATATATTTT. Its protein is CAIRDSLIISGNTIYF.

The chain is built from TRBV5-1 and TRBJ1-4; the match to TRBD1 covers 9 bases. There are 16 residues in the CDR3. The V segment lost 3 bases and the J segment 7 bases; nucleotides outside the gene matches: 10. The germline gives CDR1 SGHRS, CDR2 YFSETQ. CDR3 protein: CASSSIGQGRGEKLFF. CDR3 nucleotides: TGCGCCAGCAGCTCGATCGGACAGGGGCGCGGTGAAAAACTGTTTTTT.

V is TRBV5-4 and J is TRBJ1-1; 8 positions agree with TRBD1. CDR1 and CDR2 from the germline V gene are SGHNT and YYREEE (reference sequence). Trimming removed 3 bases from V and 3 bases from J; junction bases left unmatched: 10. The CDR3 has 16 residues. The CDR3 loop reads CASSSAGTGEYTEAFF. The CDR3 nucleotides read TGTGCCAGCAGCTCGGCCGGGACAGGAGAATACACTGAAGCTTTCTTT.

The rearrangement joins TRBV28 to TRBJ1-2; tentatively, D is TRBD1 (5 bases). The germline gives CDR1 MDHEN, CDR2 SYDVKM. Trimming took off 6 bases at V and 8 bases at J, with 16 bases between the two ends. The CDR3 loop spans 13 amino acids. The CDR3 DNA is TGTGCCAGCAGCTTTAACGGGGGGGAGGGCTACACCTTC. This sequence encodes CASSFNGGEGYTF.

The chain is built from TRBV7-3 and TRBJ2-5; 9 nucleotides line up with TRBD1. CDR1 is SGHTA, CDR2 FQGTGA, per germline. This CDR3 is 15 amino acids long. V lost 5 bases and J lost 2; bases outside the gene matches: 6. The CDR3 sequence is CASSPGQGRQETQYF. In DNA form, the CDR3 reads TGTGCCAGCAGCCCCGGACAGGGGCGTCAAGAGACCCAGTACTTC.

J is TRBJ2-7 and V is TRBV24-1; 11 nucleotides agree with TRBD2. CDR3 size: 15 residues. Germline lookup yields CDR1 KGHDR and CDR2 SFDVKD. Losses at the gene ends were 3 bases for V and 2 bases for J; bases not matched to a gene: 2. As DNA, the CDR3 is TGTGCCACCAGTGATCCGACTAGCGGGGCCTACGAGCAGTACTTC. Translation gives CATSDPTSGAYEQYF.

The chain uses TRBV19 and TRBJ2-4; D is undetermined. Trimming pared 6 bases from V and 5 bases from J, leaving 11 bases between. The CDR3 sequence is 13 residues long. Germline CDR1 LNHDA, CDR2 SQIVND (reference sequence). CDR3 sequence reads: CASSPVVQNIQYF. CDR3 coding DNA: TGTGCCAGTAGCCCAGTCGTCCAAAACATTCAGTACTTC.

J is TRBJ1-4 and V is TRBV6-5; 8 bases are a match to TRBD1. The V gene end was trimmed by 6 bases and the J gene end by 2 bases; junction bases not matched to a gene: 2. Looked up from germline, CDR1 is MNHEY and CDR2 is SVGAGI. CDR3 length: 14 amino acids. The CDR3 loop reads CASRSGGTNEKLFF. CDR3 sequence (DNA): TGTGCCAGCAGGTCAGGGGGCACTAATGAAAAACTGTTTTTT.

The rearrangement joins TRBV5-1 to TRBJ2-2, with 9 bases that match TRBD2. The CDR3 contains 16 residues. V trimming: 0 bases; J trimming: 4 bases; junction bases outside the gene matches: 4. Germline CDR1 is SGHRS and CDR2 is YFSETQ. The CDR3 loop is CASSLVREGGTGELFF. CDR3 nucleotides: TGCGCCAGCAGCTTGGTGCGGGAGGGCGGCACCGGGGAGCTGTTTTTT. Supplemented by reference TRBV5-1 and TRBJ2-2, the full variable domain reads KAGVTQTPRYLIKTRGQQVTLSCSPISGHRSVSWYQQTPGQGLQFLFEYFSETQRNKGNFPGRFSGRQFSNSRSEMNVSTLELGDSALYLCASSLVREGGTGELFFGEGSRLTVL.

This chain links TRBV16 with TRBJ2-7; maybe TRBD1 (5 bases). Trimming removed 3 bases from V and 0 bases from J, with 15 bases in between. CDR3 length equals 16 residues. Germline values: CDR1 KGHSY, CDR2 FQNENV. In DNA, the CDR3 is TGTGCCAGCAGCCATCCAGGGTTACTCGGCTCCTACGAGCAGTACTTC. Translated, it gives CASSHPGLLGSYEQYF. Combining the CDR3 with reference TRBV16 and TRBJ2-7 gives the whole variable domain GEEVAQTPKHLVRGEGQKAKLYCAPIKGHSYVFWYQQVLKNEFKFLISFQNENVFDETGMPKERFSAKCLPNSPCSLEIQATKLEDSAVYFCASSHPGLLGSYEQYFGPGTRLTVT.